One T cell receptor beta chain is described in this entry. V was clipped by 0 bases and J by 2 bases; unmatched bases: 4. Germline V gene lookup returns CDR1 SGHRS and CDR2 YFSETQ. This CDR3 has 16 amino acids. Time point denoted: blood 4 weeks post-SBRT, at nephrectomy. Specified treatment: 15 Gy SBRT to primary tumor, nephrectomy 4 weeks later. Nephrectomy followed 15 Gy stereotactic body radiation by 4 weeks. The patient's renal cell carcinoma had clear cell pathology. This sample is part of a study of radiation and T cells in renal cell carcinoma. Data came from immunoSEQ multiplex PCR; TCRdb stores just in-frame clones and leaves some out. The sample yields 140,000 to 150,000 clones, roughly 90% seen once.

The sample was blood, taken from a patient whose treatment included radiotherapy and nephrectomy. The clonotype originates from a woman between 45 and 65 years old with renal cell carcinoma. The chain couples TRBV5-1 to TRBJ2-2; the match to TRBD1 covers 7 bases. The CDR3 DNA follows: TGCGCCAGCAGCTTGGCCGGGACAGCTAACACCGGGGAGCTGTTTTTT. It encodes CASSLAGTANTGELFF.